Listed here is a single TCR beta chain. Its antigen is currently not known. The input lacks base qualities; no much larger clone sits a single base away. The data were obtained in a study of beta chain features in type 1 diabetes (dated by TCRdb to 2017 to 2018). In terms of the full investigation: Mean age, gender distribution, total cell number and subset yield did not differ between patients and healthy donors. The study compared the TCRB repertoires of sorted circulating CD4+ T cell subsets in recently diagnosed type 1 diabetes patients with those in matched healthy donors. Regulatory and stem cell-like memory subsets were obtained from only 8 patients and roughly eight healthy donors, while naive and central memory subsets were obtained from all 30 or so donors. A total of under 140,000,000 sorted cells were examined across all samples, and the number of cells per subset was strongly correlated with RNA yield.

From each donor, a single peripheral blood sample of roughly 0.11 L on average was drawn into heparinised tubes. Using a panel that included CD45RO, CCR7, CD25, CD127, CD95 and CD27, naive, central memory, regulatory and stem cell-like memory CD4+ T cells were sorted on a BD FACSAria II. A purity above 95% was achieved for all sorted populations. PBMCs were isolated immediately by Lymphoprep density gradient centrifugation and stained directly without culture. So that batch effects would be minimized, each experiment stained and sorted samples in pairs, pairing one healthy donor with one patient. All of the isolated RNA was reverse transcribed with the High Capacity cDNA Reverse Transcription Kit, so expressed TCRB transcripts were sequenced. Deep immunoSEQ sequencing was applied to naive, central memory and regulatory T cell samples, giving an average of about 3.7 million total reads per sample. Sorted cells were lysed in RLT buffer, and RNA was extracted using DNase-treated RNeasy Micro or Mini kits according to cell number. To prevent cross-contamination, each cell subset was processed individually, whereas patient and healthy donor samples were processed jointly. Using the immunoSEQ multiplex PCR, TCRB sequences were amplified from cDNA into 87-bp fragments spanning the CDR3 region. Sequencing of the amplicons was performed on the Illumina HiSeq platform. For the original study's pipeline: Synthetic template baselines were used to correct PCR bias computationally, reads within Hamming distance 2 were collapsed, and singletons that could not be merged were discarded. By aligning reads against IMGT, V, D and J genes, CDR3 length, and insertions or deletions at six rearrangement sites were assigned. Within each subset, clonotype counts were normalized to the number of sorted cells before true diversity and Gini coefficients were calculated with the tcR R package. The overlap coefficient, calculated on TCRB nucleotide sequences, was used to measure repertoire sharing. TCRdb limited this immuneACCESS table to in-frame rearrangements with V and J called. A share of clones is missing; checked studies link under half to unresolved V genes, and the rest is unexplained. Clone size and V and J calls were adopted from that table, with D and trimming inferred from the DNA. This sample holds 250,000 to 350,000 clones; approximately 14% were observed only once. Roughly 7% of the sample belongs to the ten largest clones.

Here is what the overall study found, with its caveats: At VDJ recombination sites, patients with type 1 diabetes made fewer insertions and deleted more nucleotides, a pattern implying thymic rearrangement abnormalities. The naive, central memory and regulatory TCRB repertoires appeared to resemble one another more closely among patients than among healthy donors. Shorter templates might have been favored by PCR, but patient and control samples were amplified and corrected together, so both groups would have been affected equally by any skew. Because cDNA was sequenced instead of genomic DNA, highly expressing activated cells could be over-represented, though the groups showed no difference in activation or CD3 levels. Only small numbers of individuals were included in the HLA sub-analyses, which left unresolved whether HLA type had any influence on TCRB rearrangement. In all four CD4+ subsets, TCRB CDR3 length was moderately but significantly shorter in type 1 diabetes patients.

Source material: central memory CD4+ T cells from blood. The origin of this receptor is a man aged 25-45 years in good health.

The base sequence is TGTGCCAGCAGCTTTAAAGCGGGGGGCACAGATACGCAGTATTTT. Its product reads: CASSFKAGGTDTQYF. The chain is assembled from TRBV7-2 and TRBJ2-3; 8 junctional bases match TRBD2. From V the trimming removes 3 bases and from J it removes 1 base, while the gene matches leave 3 bases of the junction unaccounted for. The germline V gene supplies CDR1 SGHTA and CDR2 FQGNSA. The CDR3 measures 15 amino acids from cysteine to phenylalanine. The CDR3 DNA has 45 bases and is translated from base 1.